The T cell receptor beta chain described here comes from a study of blood T cells in healthy people across ages (dated by TCRdb to the mid-2010s). Notes on the research overall: Template switching captured roughly one uniquely barcoded TCR beta cDNA molecule per two T cells in model experiments. To track age-related changes in TCR beta repertoire diversity, the study relied on deep sequencing normalized with unique cDNA molecular identifiers. Donors were grouped into four age groups: young (average 16 years), middle-aged (over 35), aged (about 60) and long-lived (about 90). To avoid experimental bias, donors of different ages were distributed randomly across sequencing lanes. Two additional independent replicas of 1 million unique cDNA reads from the same blood draw were analyzed for two donors (one aged 18 to 30 and one aged 80 or older). The investigation overall reported the following: There was a strong correlation between observed TCR beta diversity and the percentage of naive T cells measured by flow cytometry. Total diversity estimates from one million sequenced T cells were considered lower bounds and underestimates. The CMV infection status of donors was not known, potentially confounding age-related changes in expanded clonotypes. Because profiling used bulk unsorted PBMCs, naive and antigen-experienced compartments could not be compared conclusively. Observed TCR beta diversity per million T cells fell roughly linearly with age, and a significant reduction was already apparent by age around 40. The long-lived group showed more naive CD4+ T cells, fewer expanded clones and increased TCR diversity than the aged group, suggesting age selection.

Receptor amplification or capture employed 5' RACE. The sequencer was an Illumina HiSeq 2500. A second PCR of about 6 to 12 cycles was performed with a sample-barcoded 5' primer and a J-beta primer mix. A template-switch 5' adaptor carrying 12 random nucleotides introduced a unique molecular identifier onto each TCR beta cDNA molecule. Each sample yielded at least 2.5 million CDR3-containing paired-end reads. First-strand cDNA synthesis was performed from all RNA using the Mint cDNA synthesis kit, with priming by a TRBC-specific oligonucleotide. After uracil-DNA glycosylase treatment, a first 18-cycle PCR used universal primers M1SS and BC2_uni_R on all cDNA. Turning to the authors' computational methods: Each sample was normalized by randomly selecting 1 million high-quality reads, each carrying a distinct molecular identifier. Reads sharing molecular identifiers were discarded rather than binned into consensus sequences. CDR3 identification, clonotype clustering and error correction used MiTCR with a Q25 quality threshold and the strictest error-elimination algorithm. A nonparametric unseen species model using Euler transformation provided a lower-bound estimate of total TCR beta diversity. TCRdb itself trimmed the public reads at Q25 with fastp, ran MiXCR and retained productive beta chains. Rows are unified per CDR3 protein, each entry keeping the most common DNA and genes. The V and J calls were determined by TCRdb, not by the authors. In all, the sample holds approximately 1.5 million distinct CDR3 sequences, and under 55% of those were seen once. Approximately 4% of the sample belongs to the ten largest clones.

Taken from the germline V gene, the CDR1 and CDR2 loops are MNHEY and SVGEGT. From cysteine to phenylalanine, the CDR3 is 13 amino acids long. Only the CDR3 DNA is retained, 39 bases long and in frame from the first base. V loses 0 bases, J loses 7 bases, and the germline ends lie 7 bases apart. The donors were some 39 Caucasian individuals from Russia, aged 6 to 90 years, who were systemically healthy. Each donor gave about 9.8 milliliters of peripheral blood, drawn into EDTA-treated Vacutainer tubes. Ficoll-Paque density-gradient centrifugation was used to isolate PBMCs, with at least 7 million obtained per sample. Trizol reagent was used to extract total RNA from PBMCs, with at least 6 micrograms per sample. For every donor, an aliquot of PBMCs went through flow cytometry to measure the percentages of naive CD45RAhigh/CD27high T cells. Details on this clonotype: Its antigen has not been determined. The sample holds no much larger clone one base away, and base qualities are not on file.

The source of this sequence is a woman aged 18-29 years in good health. Source material: blood. The V gene is TRBV6-2 or TRBV6-3 and the J gene is TRBJ2-1, with no confident D gene call. The CDR3 protein sequence reads: CASSYSLKNEQFF. DNA sequence: TGTGCCAGCAGTTACTCCCTGAAGAATGAGCAGTTCTTC.